This TCR beta chain was identified in a study of T-cell reconstitution after alpha-beta-depleted transplantation in children. This clonotype was picked up many times. This CDR3 contains 14 residues. Deletions cut 7 bases from V and 1 base from J, with 14 bases between. Germline V lookup: CDR1 MDHEN, CDR2 SYDVKM. During its preparation, the TCRbeta library received unique molecular identifiers. In TCRdb, the PCR reads were re-called with MiXCR into one record per CDR3 protein. Of 240,000 or so distinct CDR3 sequences in the sample, 12% were seen once. The V call is TRBV28, the J call TRBJ2-7, with a tentative D call TRBD1 (5 bases). The origin of this receptor is a human donor who donated a stem cell graft to a child with acute lymphoblastic leukemia. Source: PBMCs from the stem cell graft donor, taken from the stem cell graft. CDR3 amino acids: CASIVAGRSYEQYF. DNA of the CDR3: TGTGCCAGCATCGTGGCAGGGCGTTCCTACGAGCAGTACTTC.